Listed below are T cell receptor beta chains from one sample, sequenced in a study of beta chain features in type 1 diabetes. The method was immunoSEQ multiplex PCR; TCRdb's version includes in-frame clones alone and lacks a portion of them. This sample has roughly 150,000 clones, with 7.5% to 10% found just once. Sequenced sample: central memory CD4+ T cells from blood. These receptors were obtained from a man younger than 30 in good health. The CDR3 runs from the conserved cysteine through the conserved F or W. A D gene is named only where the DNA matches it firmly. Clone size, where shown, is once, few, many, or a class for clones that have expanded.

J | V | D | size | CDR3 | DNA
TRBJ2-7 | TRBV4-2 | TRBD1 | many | CASSQEVRDSRRF | TGTGCCAGCAGCCAAGAGGTACGGGACAGCCGGCGGTTC
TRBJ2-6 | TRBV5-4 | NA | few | CASSSYDRFNVLTF | TGTGCCAGCAGCTCATACGACAGATTCAACGTCCTGACTTTC
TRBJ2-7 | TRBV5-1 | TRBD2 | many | CASSFPSGNEQYF | TGCGCCAGCAGCTTCCCTAGCGGTAACGAGCAGTACTTC
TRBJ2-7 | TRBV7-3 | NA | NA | CASSPDPTGPYEQYF | TGTGCCAGCAGTCCCGACCCGACAGGTCCCTACGAGCAGTACTTC
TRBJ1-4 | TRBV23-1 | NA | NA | CASSLGINTATNEKLFF | TGCGCCAGCAGTCTGGGCATAAATACGGCAACTAATGAAAAACTGTTTTTT
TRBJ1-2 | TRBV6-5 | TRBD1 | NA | CASSPRGQGHGYTF | TGTGCCAGCAGTCCCCGGGGACAGGGTCATGGCTACACCTTC
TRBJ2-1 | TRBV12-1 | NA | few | CASSGSGSSYNEQFF | TGTGCCAGCAGCGGCTCAGGAAGCTCCTACAATGAGCAGTTCTTC
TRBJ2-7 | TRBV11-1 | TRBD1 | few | CASSWGQLTYEQYF | TGTGCCAGCAGCTGGGGACAGTTAACCTACGAGCAGTACTTC
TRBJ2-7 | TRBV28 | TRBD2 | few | CASSSPGGDFYEQYF | TGTGCCAGCAGTTCCCCTGGGGGGGATTTCTACGAGCAGTACTTC
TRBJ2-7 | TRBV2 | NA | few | CASSEWGPMRSAYEQYF | TGTGCCAGCAGTGAATGGGGCCCCATGCGGTCTGCCTACGAGCAGTACTTC